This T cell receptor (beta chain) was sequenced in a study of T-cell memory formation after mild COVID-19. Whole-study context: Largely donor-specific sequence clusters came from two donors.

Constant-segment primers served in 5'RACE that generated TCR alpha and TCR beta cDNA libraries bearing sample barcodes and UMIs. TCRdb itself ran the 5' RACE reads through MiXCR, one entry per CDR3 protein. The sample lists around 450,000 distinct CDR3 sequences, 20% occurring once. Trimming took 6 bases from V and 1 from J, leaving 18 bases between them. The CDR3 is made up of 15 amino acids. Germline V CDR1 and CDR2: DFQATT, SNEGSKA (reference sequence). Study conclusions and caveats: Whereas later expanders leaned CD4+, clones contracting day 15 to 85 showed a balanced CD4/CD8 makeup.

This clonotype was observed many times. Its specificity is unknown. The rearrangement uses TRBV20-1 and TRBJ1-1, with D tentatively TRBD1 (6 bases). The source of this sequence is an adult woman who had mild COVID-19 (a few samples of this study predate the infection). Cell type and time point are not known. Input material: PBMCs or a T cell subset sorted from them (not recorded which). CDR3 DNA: TGCAGTGCCGGGGGCAGGGTGGTACGGAACACTGAAGCTTTCTTT. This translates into CSAGGRVVRNTEAFF.